The 5 T cell receptor beta chains listed next were all sequenced from one sample in a study of Ad26.COV2.S vaccination and SARS-CoV-2 variants. The assay was immunoSEQ multiplex PCR, and TCRdb's table has in-frame clones only and misses some. The profile shows some 390,000 clones, about 88% of them singletons. Treatment described: around 19 received Ad26.COV2.S at low or high dose, single or two shots; five or six received placebo; per-sample allocation not given. Sampling took place 63 days after the first vaccine or placebo injection. Sequencing used peripheral blood, obtained in a trial of Ad26.COV2.S vaccine versus placebo. The receptor source for this set is a person between 18 and 65 years old who received the Ad26.COV2.S COVID-19 vaccine or a placebo.

The chain recombines TRBV16 with TRBJ2-2, with unresolved D. The germline V gene has CDR1 KGHSY and CDR2 FQNENV. The CDR3 spans 12 residues. V lost 3 bases, J lost 9 bases, and 8 bases lay in between. The CDR3 is CASSHEYRELFF. CDR3 DNA sequence: TGTGCCAGCAGCCATGAGTACCGGGAGCTGTTTTTT. Supplemented by reference TRBV16 and TRBJ2-2, the full variable domain reads GEEVAQTPKHLVRGEGQKAKLYCAPIKGHSYVFWYQQVLKNEFKFLISFQNENVFDETGMPKERFSAKCLPNSPCSLEIQATKLEDSAVYFCASSHEYRELFFGEGSRLTVL.

This clone was picked up a small number of times. The chain recombines TRBV2 with TRBJ2-3; 8 bases are a match to TRBD2. With V trimmed by 8 bases and J by 8 bases, 12 bases remained unmatched. The CDR3 runs 14 residues. The V gene's germline CDR1 is SNHLY and CDR2 FYNNEI. CDR3 residues: CASLLAGGHGTQYF. CDR3 coding DNA: TGTGCCAGCCTCTTGGCGGGGGGTCATGGTACGCAGTATTTT.

On this clone: The sample holds other DNA sequences that translate to the same CDR3. The chain recombines TRBV6-5 with TRBJ1-1; D not certain. V dropped 9 bases and J dropped 0 bases, with 11 bases sitting between them. Germline CDR1 is MNHEY and CDR2 is SVGAGI. This CDR3 has 13 residues. The CDR3 sequence is CASTLDLNTEAFF. The CDR3 DNA follows: TGTGCCAGTACTTTGGATCTGAACACTGAAGCTTTCTTT.

The J gene is TRBJ1-1, the V gene TRBV10-3; possibly TRBD1 for D (6 bases). The V gene lost 3 bases and the J gene lost 5 bases, with 16 bases spanning the gap. Germline V gives CDR1 ENHRY, CDR2 SYGVKD. This CDR3 has 15 amino acids. The CDR3 DNA reads as TGTGCCATCAGTGAAGGGTTACGGGGGGCTACTGAAGCTTTCTTT. Amino acid sequence: CAISEGLRGATEAFF.

This chain links TRBV30 with TRBJ1-4; D is ambiguous. Germline CDR1 reads GTSNPN; CDR2 reads SVGIG (reference sequence). V lost 1 base and J lost 8, with 17 bases in between. The CDR3 length is 15 residues. CDR3 amino acids: CAWSEPHVAPEKLFF. In nucleotides, the CDR3 is TGTGCCTGGAGTGAACCACATGTGGCACCGGAAAAACTGTTTTTT.